This T cell receptor (beta chain) was captured by sequencing in a study of blood T cell repertoires in COVID-19. Study-level information: The United States, Italy and Spain were the sources of the acute and convalescent COVID-19 samples.

In the source study's methods: Estimation of nucleated cell counts relied on the amplification of reference gene primers. Measured with immunoSEQ multiplex PCR; TCRdb has only the in-frame clones, and not every one. V, J and clone size are taken as reported in that table, and D and trimming were inferred from the DNA itself. The profile shows roughly 53,000 clones, approximately 82% of them singletons. This clone appeared a few times. CDR1 is SEHNR, CDR2 FQNEAQ, per germline (reference sequence). The CDR3 sequence is 15 residues long. Trimming pared 5 bases from V and 4 bases from J, leaving 15 bases between.

This receptor was taken from a human donor in a cohort sampled during active COVID-19. The chain uses TRBV7-9 and TRBJ1-5, with D maybe TRBD1 (5 bases). Material: peripheral blood. CDR3 in amino acids: CASSPRDAGNQPQHF. Here the CDR3 DNA reads TGTGCCAGCAGCCCCCGGGACGCGGGGAATCAGCCCCAGCATTTT.